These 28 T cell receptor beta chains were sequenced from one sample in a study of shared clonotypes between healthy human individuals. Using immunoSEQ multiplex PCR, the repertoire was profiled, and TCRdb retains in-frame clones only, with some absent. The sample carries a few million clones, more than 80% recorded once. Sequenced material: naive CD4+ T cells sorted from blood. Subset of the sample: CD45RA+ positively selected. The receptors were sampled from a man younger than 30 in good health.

CDR3 DNA sequence: TGTGCCTTAGAGCGGGGTACAGATACGCAGTATTTT. Translating gives CALERGTDTQYF. The rearrangement uses TRBV30 and TRBJ2-3; TRBD2 matches 7 bases. CDR3 size: 12 residues. Germline loops: CDR1 GTSNPN, CDR2 SVGIG (reference sequence). V lost 7 bases, J lost 3 bases, and 4 bases stayed unmatched.

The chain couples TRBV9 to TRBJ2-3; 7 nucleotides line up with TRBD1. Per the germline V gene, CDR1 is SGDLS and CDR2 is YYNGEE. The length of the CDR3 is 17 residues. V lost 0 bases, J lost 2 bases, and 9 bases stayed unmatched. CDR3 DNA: TGTGCCAGCAGCGTAGAAGTATCCGGGACAGACACAGATACGCAGTATTTT. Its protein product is CASSVEVSGTDTDTQYF. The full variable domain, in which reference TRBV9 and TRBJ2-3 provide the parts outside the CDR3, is DSGVTQTPKHLITATGQRVTLRCSPRSGDLSVYWYQQSLDQGLQFLIQYYNGEERAKGNILERFSAQQFPDLHSELNLSSLELGDSALYFCASSVEVSGTDTDTQYFGPGTRLTVL.

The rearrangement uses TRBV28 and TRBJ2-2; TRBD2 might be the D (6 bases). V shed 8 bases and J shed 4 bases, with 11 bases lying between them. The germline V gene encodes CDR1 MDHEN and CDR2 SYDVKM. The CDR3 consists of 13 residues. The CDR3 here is CASVDGGTGELFF. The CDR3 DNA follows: TGTGCCAGCGTAGACGGGGGCACCGGGGAGCTGTTTTTT.

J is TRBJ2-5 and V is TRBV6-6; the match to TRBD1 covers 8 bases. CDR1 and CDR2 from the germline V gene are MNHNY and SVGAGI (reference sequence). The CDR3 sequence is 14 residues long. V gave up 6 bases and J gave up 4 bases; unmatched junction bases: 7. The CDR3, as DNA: TGTGCCAGCAGCCGACAGGGGAGTGGAGAGACCCAGTACTTC. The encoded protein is CASSRQGSGETQYF.

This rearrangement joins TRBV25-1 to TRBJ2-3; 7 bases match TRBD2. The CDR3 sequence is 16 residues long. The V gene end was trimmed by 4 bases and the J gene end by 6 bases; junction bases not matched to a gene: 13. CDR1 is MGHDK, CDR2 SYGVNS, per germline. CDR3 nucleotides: TGTGCCAGCAGTGGGATCGAGGGCGGGAGTTTCGATACGCAGTATTTT. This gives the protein CASSGIEGGSFDTQYF.

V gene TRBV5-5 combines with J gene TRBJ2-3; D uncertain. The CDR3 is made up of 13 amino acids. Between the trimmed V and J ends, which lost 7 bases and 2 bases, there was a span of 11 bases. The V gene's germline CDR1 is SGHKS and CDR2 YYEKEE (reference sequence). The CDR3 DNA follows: TGTGCCAGCGGTCGACAAGACACAGATACGCAGTATTTT. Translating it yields CASGRQDTDTQYF.

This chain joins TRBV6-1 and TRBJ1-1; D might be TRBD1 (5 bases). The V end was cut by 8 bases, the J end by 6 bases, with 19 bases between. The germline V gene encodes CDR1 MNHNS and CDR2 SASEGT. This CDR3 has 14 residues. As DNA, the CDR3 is TGTGCCAGCTCTTCAGTGCAGGGAGTCGCTGAAGCTTTCTTT. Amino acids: CASSSVQGVAEAFF.

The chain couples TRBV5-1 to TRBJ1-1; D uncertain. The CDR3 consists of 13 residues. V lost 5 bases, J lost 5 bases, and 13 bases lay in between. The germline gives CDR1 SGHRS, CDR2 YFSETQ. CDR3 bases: TGCGCCAGCAGTTGGGGTGGACGGACTGAAGCTTTCTTT. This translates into CASSWGGRTEAFF.

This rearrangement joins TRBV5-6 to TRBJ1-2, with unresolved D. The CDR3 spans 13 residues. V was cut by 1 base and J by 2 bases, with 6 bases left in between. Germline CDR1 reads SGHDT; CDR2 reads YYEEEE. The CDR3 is CASSLQRNYGYTF. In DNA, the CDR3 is TGTGCCAGCAGCTTGCAGCGAAACTATGGCTACACCTTC.

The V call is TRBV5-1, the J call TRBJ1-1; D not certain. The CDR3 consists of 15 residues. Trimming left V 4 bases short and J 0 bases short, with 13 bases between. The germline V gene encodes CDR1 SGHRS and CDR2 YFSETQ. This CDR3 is CASSRGGRMNTEAFF. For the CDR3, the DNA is TGCGCCAGCAGCCGAGGAGGACGGATGAACACTGAAGCTTTCTTT.

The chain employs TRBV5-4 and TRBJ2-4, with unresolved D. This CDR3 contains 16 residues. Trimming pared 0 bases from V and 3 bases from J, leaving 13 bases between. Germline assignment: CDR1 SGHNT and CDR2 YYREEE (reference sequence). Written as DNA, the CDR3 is TGTGCCAGCAGCTTGGGGGGTCCAGCGAGCAAAAACATTCAGTACTTC. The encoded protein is CASSLGGPASKNIQYF.

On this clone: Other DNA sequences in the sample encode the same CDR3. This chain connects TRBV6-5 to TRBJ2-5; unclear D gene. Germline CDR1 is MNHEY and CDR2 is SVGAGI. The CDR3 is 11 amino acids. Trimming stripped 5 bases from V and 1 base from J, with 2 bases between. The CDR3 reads CASSRQETQYF. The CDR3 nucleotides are TGTGCCAGCAGTCGCCAAGAGACCCAGTACTTC.

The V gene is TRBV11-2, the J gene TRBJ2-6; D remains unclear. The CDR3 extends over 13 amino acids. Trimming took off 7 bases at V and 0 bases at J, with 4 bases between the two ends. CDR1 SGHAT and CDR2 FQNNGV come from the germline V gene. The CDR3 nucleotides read TGTGCCAGCACCATCTCTGGGGCCAACGTCCTGACTTTC. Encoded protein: CASTISGANVLTF.

CDR3 DNA sequence: TGTGCCAGCAGTTTAATGGGGCGCACGGGCTACACCTTC. It yields the protein CASSLMGRTGYTF. V is TRBV27 and J is TRBJ1-2; maybe TRBD1 (5 bases). The CDR3 has 13 residues. Trimming removed 2 bases from V and 8 bases from J, with 12 bases in between. The V gene's germline CDR1 is MNHEY and CDR2 SMNVEV (reference sequence).

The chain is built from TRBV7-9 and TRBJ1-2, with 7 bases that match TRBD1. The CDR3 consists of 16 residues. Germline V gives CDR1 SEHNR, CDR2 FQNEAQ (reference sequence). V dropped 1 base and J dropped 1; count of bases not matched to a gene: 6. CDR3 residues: CASSLGDRPHNYGYTF. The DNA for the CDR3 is TGTGCCAGCAGCTTAGGGGACAGACCTCATAACTATGGCTACACCTTC. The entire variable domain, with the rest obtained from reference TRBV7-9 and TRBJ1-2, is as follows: DTGVSQNPRHKITKRGQNVTFRCDPISEHNRLYWYRQTLGQGPEFLTYFQNEAQLEKSRLLSDRFSAERPKGSFSTLEIQRTEQGDSAMYLCASSLGDRPHNYGYTFGSGTRLTVV.

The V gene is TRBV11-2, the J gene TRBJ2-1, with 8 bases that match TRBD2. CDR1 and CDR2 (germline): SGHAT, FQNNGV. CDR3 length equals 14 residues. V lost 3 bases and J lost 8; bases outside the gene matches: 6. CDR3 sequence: CASSFSGTIHEQFF. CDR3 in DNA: TGTGCCAGCAGCTTTAGCGGGACCATCCATGAGCAGTTCTTC.

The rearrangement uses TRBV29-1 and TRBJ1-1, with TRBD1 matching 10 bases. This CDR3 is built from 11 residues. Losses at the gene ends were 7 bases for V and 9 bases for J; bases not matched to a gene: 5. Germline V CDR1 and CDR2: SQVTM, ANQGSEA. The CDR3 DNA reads TGCAGCGCCGGAGACAGGGGGCAAGCTTTCTTT. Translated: CSAGDRGQAFF.

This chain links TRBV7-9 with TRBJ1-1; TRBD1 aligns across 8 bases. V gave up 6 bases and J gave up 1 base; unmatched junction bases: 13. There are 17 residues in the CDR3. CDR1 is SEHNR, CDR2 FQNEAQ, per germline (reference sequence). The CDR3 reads CASSSLTGGERNTEAFF. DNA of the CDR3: TGTGCCAGCAGTTCTTTAACAGGGGGGGAAAGGAACACTGAAGCTTTCTTT.

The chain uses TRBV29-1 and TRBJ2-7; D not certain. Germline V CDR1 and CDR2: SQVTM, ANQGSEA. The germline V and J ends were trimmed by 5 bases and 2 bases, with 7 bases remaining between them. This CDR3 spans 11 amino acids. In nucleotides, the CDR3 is TGCAGCGTTACCGTGGCCTACGAGCAGTACTTC. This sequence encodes CSVTVAYEQYF.

The CDR3 sequence is CASSLGQNNEQFF. The DNA of the CDR3 is TGTGCCAGCAGCCTCGGACAGAACAATGAGCAGTTCTTC. The rearrangement links TRBV7-3 to TRBJ2-1; possible D gene TRBD1, 6 bases. V was shortened by 5 bases and J by 5 bases, with 10 bases between the two germline ends. Germline V gene lookup returns CDR1 SGHTA and CDR2 FQGTGA. The CDR3 loop spans 13 amino acids.

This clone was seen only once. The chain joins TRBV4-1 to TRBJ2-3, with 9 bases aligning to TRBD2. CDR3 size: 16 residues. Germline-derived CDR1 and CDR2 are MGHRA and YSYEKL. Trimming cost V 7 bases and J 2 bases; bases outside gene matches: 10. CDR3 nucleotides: TGCGCCAGCACCACCGGGGAGCGGGGGGACACAGATACGCAGTATTTT. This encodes CASTTGERGDTDTQYF.

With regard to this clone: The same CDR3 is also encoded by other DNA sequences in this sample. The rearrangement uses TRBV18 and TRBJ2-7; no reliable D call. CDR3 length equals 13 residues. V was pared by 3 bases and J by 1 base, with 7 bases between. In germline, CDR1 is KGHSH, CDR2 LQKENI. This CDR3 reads CASSPGRSYEQYF. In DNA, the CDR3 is TGTGCCAGCTCACCCGGCAGATCCTACGAGCAGTACTTC.

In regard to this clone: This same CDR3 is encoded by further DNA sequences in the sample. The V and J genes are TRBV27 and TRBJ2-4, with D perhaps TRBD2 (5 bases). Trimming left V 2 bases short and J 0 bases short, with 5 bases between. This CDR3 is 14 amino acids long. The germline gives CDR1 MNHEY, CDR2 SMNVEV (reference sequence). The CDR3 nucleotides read TGTGCCAGCAGTTTAGGAGGAGCCAAAAACATTCAGTACTTC. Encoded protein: CASSLGGAKNIQYF.

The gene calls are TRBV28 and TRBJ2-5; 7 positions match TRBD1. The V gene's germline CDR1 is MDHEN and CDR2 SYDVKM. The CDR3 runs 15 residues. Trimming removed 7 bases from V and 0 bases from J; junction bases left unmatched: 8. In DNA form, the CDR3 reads TGTGCCAGCAAAGGTGCCGGGACAGACCAAGAGACCCAGTACTTC. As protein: CASKGAGTDQETQYF.

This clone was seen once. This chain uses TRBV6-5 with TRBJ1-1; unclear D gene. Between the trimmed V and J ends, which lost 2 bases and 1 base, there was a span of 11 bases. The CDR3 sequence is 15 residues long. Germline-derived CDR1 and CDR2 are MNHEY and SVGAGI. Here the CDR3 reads CASSYGRGQNTEAFF. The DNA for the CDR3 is TGTGCCAGCAGTTACGGGAGAGGGCAGAACACTGAAGCTTTCTTT.

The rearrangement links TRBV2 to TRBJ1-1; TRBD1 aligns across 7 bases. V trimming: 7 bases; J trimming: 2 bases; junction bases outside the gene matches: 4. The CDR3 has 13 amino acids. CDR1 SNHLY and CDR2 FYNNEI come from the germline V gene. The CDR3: CASTTGFNTEAFF. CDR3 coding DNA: TGTGCCAGCACGACAGGGTTCAACACTGAAGCTTTCTTT.

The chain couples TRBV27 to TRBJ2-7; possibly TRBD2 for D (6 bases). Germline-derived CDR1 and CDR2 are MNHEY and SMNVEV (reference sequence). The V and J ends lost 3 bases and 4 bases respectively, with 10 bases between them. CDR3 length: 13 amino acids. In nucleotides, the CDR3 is TGTGCCAGCAGTTTCGGCGGGATATACGAGCAGTACTTC. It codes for CASSFGGIYEQYF.

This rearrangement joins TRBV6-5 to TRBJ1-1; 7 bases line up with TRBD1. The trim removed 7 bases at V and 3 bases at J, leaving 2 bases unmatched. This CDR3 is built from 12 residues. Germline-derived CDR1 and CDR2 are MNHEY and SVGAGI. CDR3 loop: CASTTGDTEAFF. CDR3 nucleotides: TGTGCCAGCACCACAGGGGACACTGAAGCTTTCTTT.